The text below deals with one TCR beta chain. What it binds is unknown. Combining a sample-barcoded 5' primer with a J-beta primer mix, a second PCR ran for roughly 7 to 11 cycles. TCRdb ran MiXCR on the 5' RACE reads and lists one entry per CDR3 protein. The sample contains 550,000 to 600,000 distinct CDR3 sequences, about 25% of which appear only once. The sample comes from a study of blood T cells in healthy people across ages. Study-level points and caveats: Naive CD4+ cells and diversity were both higher in long-lived donors than in aged donors.

Each sample yielded at least 7 million isolated PBMCs. This TCR was recovered from a woman in her seventies in good health. Specimen: blood.

CDR3 in amino acids: CASSVDRLRNSPLHF. The CDR3 DNA follows: TGTGCCAGCAGCGTTGACAGGTTGAGGAATTCACCCCTCCACTTT. The gene calls are TRBV13 and TRBJ1-6; D perhaps matches TRBD1 (6 bases). Deletions cut 5 bases from V and 7 bases from J, with 15 bases between. This CDR3 spans 15 amino acids. Germline V gene lookup returns CDR1 PRHDT and CDR2 FYEKMQ (reference sequence).